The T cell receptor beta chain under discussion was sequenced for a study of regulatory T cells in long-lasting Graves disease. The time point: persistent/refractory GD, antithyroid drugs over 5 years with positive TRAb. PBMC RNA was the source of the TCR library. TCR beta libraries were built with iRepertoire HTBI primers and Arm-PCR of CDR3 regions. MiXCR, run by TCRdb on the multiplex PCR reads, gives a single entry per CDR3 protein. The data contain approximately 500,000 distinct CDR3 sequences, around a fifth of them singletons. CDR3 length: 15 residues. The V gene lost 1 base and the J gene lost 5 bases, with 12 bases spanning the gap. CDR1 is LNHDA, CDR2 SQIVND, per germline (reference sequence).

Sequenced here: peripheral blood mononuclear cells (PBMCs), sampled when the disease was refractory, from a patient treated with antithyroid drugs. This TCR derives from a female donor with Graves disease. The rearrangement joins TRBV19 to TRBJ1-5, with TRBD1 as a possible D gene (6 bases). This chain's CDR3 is CASSIGKGGDQPQHF. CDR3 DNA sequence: TGTGCCAGTAGTATAGGCAAGGGGGGGGATCAGCCCCAGCATTTT.